A single sample gave rise to the 8 T cell receptor beta chains below, sequenced in a study of Ad26.COV2.S vaccination and SARS-CoV-2 variants. Regarding treatment: 15 to 20 received Ad26.COV2.S at low or high dose, single or two shots; five or six received placebo; per-sample allocation not given. Day 63 after the first injection of vaccine or placebo was the sampling time. Sequenced by immunoSEQ multiplex PCR; TCRdb stores in-frame clones only, minus some. The table has about 330,000 clones, approximately 87% seen once. The sequences come from peripheral blood, collected in a trial of Ad26.COV2.S vaccine versus placebo. The receptors derive from a person aged 18-65 years who received the Ad26.COV2.S COVID-19 vaccine or a placebo.

The genes are TRBV27 and TRBJ1-1; 8 nucleotides agree with TRBD1. From germline, CDR1 is MNHEY and CDR2 SMNVEV (reference sequence). The CDR3 is 13 residues long. The V and J ends lost 7 bases and 7 bases, in that order; junction bases with no gene match: 8. CDR3 DNA: TGTGCCAGCAAAGGACAGGGTATCGGTGAAGCTTTCTTT. It specifies CASKGQGIGEAFF.

This rearrangement joins TRBV5-8 to TRBJ1-2; D may be TRBD1 (6 bases). The CDR3 totals 14 residues. Trimming removed 7 bases at V and 4 bases at J, with 17 bases between. From germline, CDR1 is SGHTS and CDR2 YDEGEE. The CDR3 bases are TGTGCCAGCCAAAGACAGGCCGCATTCTATGGCTACACCTTC. Protein: CASQRQAAFYGYTF.

The chain combines TRBV2 with TRBJ2-1; D not resolved. Trimming shortened V by 0 bases and J by 2 bases, and 14 bases separated the two germline ends. Germline V gives CDR1 SNHLY, CDR2 FYNNEI. This CDR3 comprises 17 residues. This chain's CDR3 is CASSEAQLGNTYNEQFF. The DNA of the CDR3 is TGTGCCAGCAGTGAAGCGCAACTGGGTAATACCTACAATGAGCAGTTCTTC.

This clone was observed a few times. The chain recombines TRBV7-2 with TRBJ2-5, with 7 bases that match TRBD2. The trim removed 5 bases at V and 6 bases at J, leaving 9 bases unmatched. The CDR3 has 14 amino acids. Germline V gene data show CDR1 as SGHTA and CDR2 as FQGNSA. The CDR3 protein is CASSANTGTKTQYF. The CDR3 bases are TGTGCCAGCAGCGCTAACACCGGGACTAAGACCCAGTACTTC. The entire variable domain, with the rest obtained from reference TRBV7-2 and TRBJ2-5, is as follows: GAGVSQSPSNKVTEKGKDVELRCDPISGHTALYWYRQSLGQGLEFLIYFQGNSAPDKSGLPSDRFSAERTGGSVSTLTIQRTQQEDSAVYLCASSANTGTKTQYFGPGTRLLVL.

This clone was seen only a few times. The chain is built from TRBV10-2 and TRBJ1-6, with unresolved D. CDR1 is WSHSY and CDR2 is SAAADI in the germline V gene. V shed 7 bases and J shed 0 bases, with 13 bases lying between them. The CDR3 sequence is 16 residues long. The CDR3 sequence: CASTAAYSSYNSPLHF. The CDR3 bases are TGCGCCAGCACGGCAGCCTATAGCTCCTATAATTCACCCCTCCACTTT.

The V gene is TRBV19, the J gene TRBJ1-1; tentative D call: TRBD1 (5 bases). CDR1 and CDR2 (germline): LNHDA, SQIVND (reference sequence). V was cut by 10 bases and J by 4 bases, with 16 bases left in between. This CDR3 is 13 amino acids long. As DNA, the CDR3 is TGTGCCACTGGGGCAGGGAGCGTCACTGAAGCTTTCTTT. It is translated as CATGAGSVTEAFF. Full variable domain (missing parts from reference TRBV19 and TRBJ1-1): DGGITQSPKYLFRKEGQNVTLSCEQNLNHDAMYWYRQDPGQGLRLIYYSQIVNDFQKGDIAEGYSVSREKKESFPLTVTSAQKNPTAFYLCATGAGSVTEAFFGQGTRLTVV.

V gene TRBV5-1 combines with J gene TRBJ1-2; 7 bases are a match to TRBD1. The CDR3 is 15 residues long. The germline CDR1 and CDR2 sequences are SGHRS and YFSETQ. V was pared by 0 bases and J by 2 bases, with 4 bases of the junction left unmatched. As DNA, the CDR3 is TGCGCCAGCAGCTTGGATGGGACAGTGAACTATGGCTACACCTTC. This encodes CASSLDGTVNYGYTF.

The chain carries TRBV25-1 and TRBJ2-1, with D perhaps being TRBD1 or TRBD2 (5 bases each). The CDR3 contains 16 residues. V was clipped by 1 base and J by 8 bases, with 18 bases between them. Germline loops: CDR1 MGHDK, CDR2 SYGVNS. CDR3 in DNA: TGTGCCAGCAGTGAATTGTGGGACCCGAACCTCCATGAGCAGTTCTTC. This encodes CASSELWDPNLHEQFF.